This TCR beta chain is from a study of cytomegalovirus exposure and HLA in healthy donors. This clone occurred a few times. Looked up from germline, CDR1 is SGHRS and CDR2 is YFSETQ. The CDR3 loop spans 15 amino acids. J lost 4 bases, V lost 2 bases, and 7 bases had no gene match. Primers: 60 Vbeta forward and 13 Jbeta reverse. Some clones are missing from TCRdb's copy, which holds only in-frame ones; the method was immunoSEQ multiplex PCR. Among 150,000 to 250,000 clones listed, 75% to 85% were seen once. This sequence was found in a girl aged 5-17 years in good health and CMV-seropositive. Sequences were obtained from PBMCs. The chain recombines TRBV5-1 with TRBJ2-3, with 7 bases identical to TRBD2. The CDR3 protein is CASSLSGAGADTQYF. The CDR3 DNA reads TGCGCCAGCAGCTTATCTGGCGCGGGGGCAGATACGCAGTATTTT.